This TCR beta chain is from a study of control samples from healthy donors and cancer patients. The CDR3 runs to 14 residues. Germline-derived CDR1 and CDR2 are SGHRS and YFSETQ. The V end lost 3 bases, the J end lost 2 bases, and 12 bases lay between the germline ends. The protocol was immunoSEQ multiplex PCR, while the TCRdb copy is restricted to in-frame clones and leaves out a portion. The sample includes under 20,000 clones, 75% to 90% of them seen just once. The source material was PBMCs. The J gene is TRBJ2-7, the V gene TRBV5-1; D is unresolved. This receptor was obtained from a woman between 65 and 79 years old with colorectal cancer. The CDR3 DNA reads TGCGCCAGCAGCTCCCCCGCGTTAACCTACGAGCAGTACTTC. Translating it yields CASSSPALTYEQYF.